This passage covers 8 T cell receptor beta chains from one sample sequenced in a study of identical twins. One entry per CDR3 protein results from TCRdb running MiXCR on the 5' RACE reads. The sample contains around 530,000 distinct CDR3 sequences, around 15% of which appear only once. A further study also used this sample, focusing on yellow fever vaccine responses in identical twins.

Sample: CD4+ T cells sorted from blood. Every receptor here comes from a young woman in good health.

The V and J genes are TRBV5-1 and TRBJ2-7; D gene uncertain. The CDR3 contains 14 residues. V lost 0 bases and J lost 6, with 13 bases in between. Looked up from germline, CDR1 is SGHRS and CDR2 is YFSETQ. In DNA form, the CDR3 reads TGCGCCAGCAGCTTGGTAAGCGATTCGAGCGAGCAGTACTTC. It specifies CASSLVSDSSEQYF.

This clonotype has more than one count but fewer than ten. The rearrangement links TRBV7-9 to TRBJ2-2; 7 bases agree with TRBD1. From germline, CDR1 is SEHNR and CDR2 FQNEAQ (reference sequence). The CDR3 loop spans 16 amino acids. Losses at the gene ends were 3 bases for V and 3 bases for J; bases not matched to a gene: 7. Here the CDR3 DNA reads TGTGCCAGCAGCTTTTTCCAGGGGGTCGACACCGGGGAGCTGTTTTTT. Amino acid sequence: CASSFFQGVDTGELFF.

This clonotype was counted only a few times. The chain employs TRBV12-3 or TRBV12-4 and TRBJ2-2, with TRBD2 identical over 12 bases. Germline trimming cut 4 bases from V and 5 bases from J; bases unmatched to any gene: 5. The CDR3 contains 16 residues. The CDR3 reads CASSSSGGAGTGELFF. As DNA, the CDR3 is TGTGCCAGCAGTTCTAGCGGGGGGGCCGGGACCGGGGAGCTGTTTTTT.

This clonotype was recorded once. The chain employs TRBV5-1 and TRBJ2-3; 12 bases match TRBD2. V shed 4 bases, J shed 5 bases, and the junction held 11 bases outside the gene matches. The CDR3 runs to 17 residues. Germline V CDR1 and CDR2: SGHRS, YFSETQ. CDR3 DNA: TGCGCCAGCAGCCGGACGGCTAGCGGGGGGGCGAGAGATACGCAGTATTTT. Its translation is CASSRTASGGARDTQYF.

This clonotype has a handful of counts. The chain combines TRBV12-3 or TRBV12-4 with TRBJ2-7; TRBD2 matches 14 bases. V shed 6 bases, J shed 2 bases, and the junction held 3 bases outside the gene matches. The CDR3 is made up of 15 amino acids. The CDR3 sequence: CASSQGLAGAYEQYV. As DNA, the CDR3 is TGTGCCAGCAGCCAGGGACTAGCGGGAGCCTACGAGCAGTACGTC.

This clonotype occurred many times. The J gene is TRBJ2-1, the V gene TRBV7-3; the D is unclear. The CDR3 covers 13 residues. Germline lookup yields CDR1 SGHTA and CDR2 FQGTGA. Trimming pared 5 bases from V and 0 bases from J, leaving 5 bases between. This chain's CDR3 is CASSQDSYNEQFF. CDR3 sequence (DNA): TGTGCCAGCAGCCAGGACTCCTACAATGAGCAGTTCTTC.

This clonotype was seen ten or more times. This chain links TRBV29-1 with TRBJ2-4; tentatively, D is TRBD2 (7 bases). The CDR3 has 13 residues. V was clipped by 3 bases and J by 6 bases, with 12 bases between them. From germline, CDR1 is SQVTM and CDR2 ANQGSEA. CDR3 coding DNA: TGCAGCGTTGAGTGGGGGGGCGGAAACATTCAGTACTTC. It yields the protein CSVEWGGGNIQYF.

The sample holds a few counts of this clonotype. The CDR3 nucleotides read TGTGCCAGCAGGGCAGGGGGCAGGCAGCCCCAGCATTTT. Its protein is CASRAGGRQPQHF. The chain employs TRBV12-3 or TRBV12-4 and TRBJ1-5; 8 bases are shared with TRBD1. The CDR3 runs to 13 residues. Trimming cost V 6 bases and J 7 bases; bases outside gene matches: 5.